The T cell receptor beta chain described here comes from a study of blood T cell repertoires in COVID-19. The wider study: In each case, the material was cDNA or gDNA derived from T cells, B-cell-depleted T cells, or PBMCs.

Produced via immunoSEQ multiplex PCR; TCRdb's table is partial and in-frame only. The sample has 120,000 to 150,000 clones; 65% to 80% are singletons. The CDR3 spans 14 residues. Per the germline V gene, CDR1 is SGDLS and CDR2 is YYNGEE. The germline V and J ends were trimmed by 1 base and 2 bases, with 8 bases remaining between them. V is TRBV9 and J is TRBJ2-3; D is possibly TRBD1 (5 bases). Sequencing used peripheral blood. The clonotype was recovered from a man between 60 and 70 years old with acute or convalescent COVID-19. The CDR3 sequence is CASSVSGSTDTQYF. The CDR3 region has the DNA TGTGCCAGCAGCGTATCAGGGTCCACAGATACGCAGTATTTT.